This TCR beta chain was recorded in a study of shared clonotypes between healthy human individuals. Study-level information: Donor ages ranged 18 to 49 years: a couple of women, a few men.

It was CD45RO-negative cells, positively selected for CCR7, that made up naive CD8 cells, with terminally differentiated effector memory CD45RA+ cells excluded. The CDR3 has 18 residues. With V trimmed by 5 bases and J by 1 base, 15 bases remained unmatched. Looked up from germline, CDR1 is SEHNR and CDR2 is FQNEAQ (reference sequence). The table came from immunoSEQ multiplex PCR; TCRdb's copy has only in-frame clones and leaves some out. The table includes roughly 590,000 clones, around 95% detected once. Points on this clone: What it binds is unknown.

Study-level findings and limits: Rarefaction showed sorted-subset sequencing was incomplete despite large depth.

The receptor's source is a woman in her twenties or thirties in good health. Material for sequencing was naive CD8+ T cells sorted from blood. This sequence joins TRBV7-9 and TRBJ2-7; 9 bases line up with TRBD2. The CDR3 DNA sequence: TGTGCCAGCAGCACCAGGACTAGCGAAGAGGGGGAATCCTACGAGCAGTACTTC. Translated: CASSTRTSEEGESYEQYF.